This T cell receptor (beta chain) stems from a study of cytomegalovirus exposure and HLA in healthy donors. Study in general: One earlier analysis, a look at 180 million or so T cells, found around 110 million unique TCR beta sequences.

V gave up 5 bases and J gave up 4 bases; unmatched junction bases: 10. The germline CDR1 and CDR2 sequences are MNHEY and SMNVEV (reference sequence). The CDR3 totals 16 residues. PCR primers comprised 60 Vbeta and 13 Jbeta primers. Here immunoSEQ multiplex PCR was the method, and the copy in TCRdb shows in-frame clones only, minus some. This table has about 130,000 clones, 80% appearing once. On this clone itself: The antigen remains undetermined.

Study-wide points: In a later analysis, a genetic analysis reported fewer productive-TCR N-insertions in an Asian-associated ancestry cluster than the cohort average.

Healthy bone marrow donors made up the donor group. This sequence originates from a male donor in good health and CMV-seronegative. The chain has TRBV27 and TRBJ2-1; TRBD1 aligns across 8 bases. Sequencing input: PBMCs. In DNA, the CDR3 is TGTGCCAGCAGTGAGACAGGGGTTATCTCTTACAATGAGCAGTTCTTC. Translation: CASSETGVISYNEQFF.